Each of the 24 T cell receptor beta chains below was sequenced from the same sample in a study of molecular identifiers for immune sequencing clone quantification. TCRdb redid the calling of the PCR reads with MiXCR, one entry per CDR3 protein. Among approximately 59,000 distinct CDR3 sequences, about a fifth were seen once, and the ten largest hold roughly 1.6%. Sample: naive CD8+ T cells from blood, with Jurkat cell RNA spiked in. Subset denoted: FACS-sorted CD8+CD4-CCR7+CD45RA+ naive T cells. These receptors were obtained from a human donor in good health. Some libraries in this study had Jurkat cell RNA spiked in.

This clonotype was detected ten times or more. The chain combines TRBV19 with TRBJ1-1, with D tentatively TRBD1 (6 bases). CDR3 length: 13 amino acids. Germline values: CDR1 LNHDA, CDR2 SQIVND (reference sequence). V was pared by 5 bases and J by 4 bases, with 11 bases between. This CDR3 is CASSPGVGTEAFF. The CDR3 coding sequence is TGTGCCAGTAGTCCAGGGGTGGGCACTGAAGCTTTCTTT.

This clonotype was seen ten or more times. The J gene is TRBJ2-7, the V gene TRBV4-3, with TRBD1 matching over 10 bases. After removal of 0 bases from V and 6 bases from J, the junction contained 8 bases not matched to a gene. The length of the CDR3 is 16 residues. Germline V gene sequence: CDR1 LGHNA, CDR2 YSLEER. The CDR3 region has the DNA TGCGCCAGCAGCCAAGATTGGCGGGACAGGGGATCCGAGCAGTACTTC. This gives the protein CASSQDWRDRGSEQYF.

The V call is TRBV6-1, the J call TRBJ2-7, with 7 bases identical to TRBD2. CDR3 length: 16 amino acids. After removal of 0 bases from V and 2 bases from J, the junction contained 7 bases not matched to a gene. CDR1 and CDR2 from the germline V gene are MNHNS and SASEGT. CDR3 bases: TGTGCCAGCAGTGAAGCATCACGACTAGCACCCTACGAGCAGTACTTC. Its protein product is CASSEASRLAPYEQYF.

This sequence joins TRBV7-9 and TRBJ2-1; D uncertain. Per germline, CDR1 SEHNR and CDR2 FQNEAQ (reference sequence). Trimming left V 4 bases short and J 0 bases short, with 10 bases between. The CDR3 covers 15 residues. The chain's CDR3 is CASSSAPSSYNEQFF. The CDR3 nucleotides read TGTGCCAGCAGCTCCGCACCAAGCTCCTACAATGAGCAGTTCTTC.

This clonotype has ten or more counts. The chain uses TRBV3-1 and TRBJ2-3; D is undetermined. Germline lookup yields CDR1 LGHDT and CDR2 YNNKEL (reference sequence). The CDR3 is 16 amino acids. V was cut by 4 bases and J by 0 bases, with 14 bases left in between. The DNA for the CDR3 is TGTGCCAGCAGCCCAAGGGTCCTGGCGAGCACAGATACGCAGTATTTT. It encodes CASSPRVLASTDTQYF.

This clonotype was counted many times. The rearrangement uses TRBV20-1 and TRBJ1-1; 8 positions agree with TRBD1. The CDR3 contains 14 residues. Trimming at V came to 0 bases and at J to 5 bases, leaving 5 bases not matched to a gene. Germline loops: CDR1 DFQATT, CDR2 SNEGSKA (reference sequence). The CDR3 protein is CSARDRGRRTEAFF. The CDR3 bases are TGCAGTGCTAGAGACAGGGGGCGCCGAACTGAAGCTTTCTTT.

Many counts were recorded for this clonotype. This sequence joins TRBV15 and TRBJ1-1; the match to TRBD1 covers 8 bases. Germline V lookup: CDR1 LNHNV, CDR2 YYDKDF (reference sequence). The CDR3 sequence is 14 residues long. Germline trimming cut 7 bases from V and 3 bases from J; bases unmatched to any gene: 7. The CDR3 region has the DNA TGTGCCACCACCAACAGGGGGGCGGACACTGAAGCTTTCTTT. It encodes CATTNRGADTEAFF.

This clonotype was recorded many times. The chain's CDR3 is CASSLWGQGGTDTQYF. CDR3 coding DNA: TGTGCCAGCAGTTTATGGGGACAGGGTGGCACAGATACGCAGTATTTT. This chain links TRBV27 with TRBJ2-3; 9 bases match TRBD1. The V segment lost 1 base and the J segment 1 base; nucleotides outside the gene matches: 3. Germline V gene sequence: CDR1 MNHEY, CDR2 SMNVEV (reference sequence). The CDR3 is 16 amino acids.

In its sample, this clonotype was seen many times. V and J are TRBV30 and TRBJ2-7; maybe TRBD2 (5 bases). This CDR3 spans 13 amino acids. V was trimmed by 2 bases and J by 2 bases, leaving 10 bases between them. Germline CDR1 GTSNPN, CDR2 SVGIG (reference sequence). The CDR3 loop reads CAWSPGVPYEQYF. The CDR3 nucleotides read TGTGCCTGGAGTCCCGGGGTGCCCTACGAGCAGTACTTC.

This clonotype was picked up many times. J is TRBJ1-1 and V is TRBV4-1; D is unclear. Germline V lookup: CDR1 MGHRA, CDR2 YSYEKL. The CDR3 extends over 15 amino acids. V was trimmed by 2 bases and J by 4 bases, leaving 14 bases between them. In nucleotides, the CDR3 is TGCGCCAGCAGCCAATTTGTCCAGGCGGGCACTGAAGCTTTCTTT. This translates into CASSQFVQAGTEAFF.

This clonotype showed up many times. The J gene is TRBJ2-7, the V gene TRBV5-6, with 9 bases identical to TRBD2. V shed 1 base, J shed 2 bases, and the junction held 10 bases outside the gene matches. The CDR3 runs 17 residues. The V gene's germline CDR1 is SGHDT and CDR2 YYEEEE. The CDR3 spells CASSLPQGLAHPYEQYF. CDR3 nucleotide sequence: TGTGCCAGCAGCTTGCCCCAGGGACTAGCTCATCCCTACGAGCAGTACTTC.

In regard to this clonotype: At one of its ends the junction is not consistent with the germline gene, which may arise from a read error. J is TRBJ1-5 and V is TRBV11-2, with 8 bases lining up with TRBD1. This CDR3 has 18 residues. Germline values: CDR1 SGHAT, CDR2 FQNNGV. The CDR3 DNA follows: TGTGCCGGCAGCTTACCCGCCCTGACGACAGGGGAGAATCAGCCCCAGCATTTT. This encodes CAGSLPALTTGENQPQHF.

A word on this clonotype: A read error is likely, as this CDR3 ends without the conserved phenylalanine or tryptophan. This chain uses TRBV24-1 with TRBJ2-1; 10 bases fit TRBD1. This CDR3 is built from 15 residues. Germline V gene sequence: CDR1 KGHDR, CDR2 SFDVKD. V shed 4 bases, J shed 8 bases, and the junction held 7 bases outside the gene matches. The CDR3 nucleotides read TGTGCCACCAGTGAGCCGGGACAGGGGCCCTATGAGCAGTTCCTC. It codes for CATSEPGQGPYEQFL.

Note on this clonotype: This may arise from a read error, as a much more abundant clone is one base away. The V call is TRBV7-9, the J call TRBJ2-7; TRBD2 aligns across 8 bases. This CDR3 region has 12 residues. Germline CDR1 is SEHNR and CDR2 is FQNEAQ (reference sequence). The V gene end was trimmed by 9 bases and the J gene end by 9 bases; junction bases not matched to a gene: 10. This CDR3 is CASSLTGGGQYF. The CDR3 coding sequence is TGTGCCAGTTCCCTTACCGGGGGGGGGCAGTACTTC. Drawing the rest from reference TRBV7-9 and TRBJ2-7, the complete variable domain is DTGVSQNPRHKITKRGQNVTFRCDPISEHNRLYWYRQTLGQGPEFLTYFQNEAQLEKSRLLSDRFSAERPKGSFSTLEIQRTEQGDSAMYLCASSLTGGGQYFGPGTRLTVT.

V gene TRBV12-3 or TRBV12-4 combines with J gene TRBJ2-5, with D hard to call. Deletions cut 1 base from V and 4 bases from J, with 7 bases between. This CDR3 contains 13 residues. CDR3 protein: CASSLVVRETQYF. In DNA form, the CDR3 reads TGTGCCAGCAGTTTAGTTGTGCGAGAGACCCAGTACTTC.

The chain's CDR3 is CASSTFEREQYF. The CDR3 DNA reads as TGTGCCAGCTCAACCTTCGAGCGAGAGCAGTACTTC. The chain is built from TRBV18 and TRBJ2-7; D not resolved. Germline values: CDR1 KGHSH, CDR2 LQKENI. This CDR3 has 12 amino acids. Trimming pared 5 bases from V and 7 bases from J, leaving 12 bases between. Supplemented by reference TRBV18 and TRBJ2-7, the full variable domain reads NAGVMQNPRHLVRRRGQEARLRCSPMKGHSHVYWYRQLPEEGLKFMVYLQKENIIDESGMPKERFSAEFPKEGPSILRIQQVVRGDSAAYFCASSTFEREQYFGPGTRLTVT.

In regard to this clonotype: A single base separates this from a much larger clone, so it may be a read error. This chain joins TRBV7-2 and TRBJ2-1; D remains ambiguous. Per the germline V gene, CDR1 is SGHTA and CDR2 is FQGNSA. This CDR3 region has 12 residues. CDR3 loop: CASRASYNERFF. The DNA of the CDR3 is TGTGCCAGCAGGGCGTCCTACAATGAGCGGTTCTTC.

This clonotype was seen repeatedly, ten times or more. The chain joins TRBV19 to TRBJ2-7; 10 bases are shared with TRBD2. Germline CDR1 and CDR2: LNHDA and SQIVND (reference sequence). The CDR3 spans 14 residues. V trimming: 7 bases; J trimming: 2 bases; junction bases outside the gene matches: 5. CDR3 sequence: CASKIAGGPYEQYF. The CDR3 DNA sequence: TGTGCCAGTAAAATAGCGGGAGGCCCCTACGAGCAGTACTTC.

In regard to this clonotype: This could be a read error, since a much larger clone is one nucleotide away. The chain recombines TRBV7-9 with TRBJ1-1; tentative D call: TRBD1 (5 bases). Trimming stripped 4 bases from V and 4 bases from J, with 13 bases between. The CDR3 covers 14 residues. From germline, CDR1 is SEHNR and CDR2 FQNEAQ (reference sequence). The DNA for the CDR3 is TGTGCCAGCAGCTCGCCGTGGGGGAGCACTGAAGCTTTCTTT. Translating it yields CASSSPWGSTEAFF.

This clonotype was counted at least ten times. The chain links TRBV29-1 to TRBJ2-7; tentatively, D is TRBD2 (5 bases). The CDR3 sequence is 15 residues long. From germline, CDR1 is SQVTM and CDR2 ANQGSEA. The V end was cut by 0 bases, the J end by 0 bases, with 12 bases between. The CDR3 reads CSVEDRNGNSYEQYF. CDR3 DNA: TGCAGCGTTGAAGATCGTAACGGGAACTCCTACGAGCAGTACTTC.

This clonotype was observed at least ten times. CDR3 in amino acids: CASSLGTDTGELFF. CDR3 nucleotide sequence: TGCGCCAGCAGCTTGGGGACAGACACCGGGGAGCTGTTTTTT. This chain uses TRBV5-1 with TRBJ2-2; a possible D gene is TRBD1 (6 bases). The germline V gene has CDR1 SGHRS and CDR2 YFSETQ. The CDR3 has 14 amino acids. V was clipped by 0 bases and J by 3 bases, with 6 bases between them.

This clonotype was detected a few times. The chain links TRBV7-9 to TRBJ2-1; possibly TRBD2 for D (5 bases). In germline, CDR1 is SEHNR, CDR2 FQNEAQ (reference sequence). Trimming left V 5 bases short and J 3 bases short, with 8 bases between. The CDR3 is 13 amino acids. CDR3 residues: CASSGRYYNEQFF. CDR3 coding DNA: TGTGCCAGCAGCGGGAGATACTACAATGAGCAGTTCTTC.

As for this clonotype: A read error may explain this, as a much larger clone is one base away. The genes are TRBV6-2 or TRBV6-3 and TRBJ2-1, with 7 bases that match TRBD2. The CDR3 totals 14 residues. Germline V lookup: CDR1 MNHEY, CDR2 SVGEGT. Trimming removed 6 bases from V and 4 bases from J; junction bases left unmatched: 6. CDR3 coding DNA: TGTGCCAGCAGGTACCTAGCGGAATACAATGAGCAGTTCTTC. Protein sequence: CASRYLAEYNEQFF.

The sample holds many counts of this clonotype. The chain combines TRBV24-1 with TRBJ2-3; D remains unclear. The CDR3 is 17 residues long. Germline CDR1 is KGHDR and CDR2 is SFDVKD. Trimming shortened V by 4 bases and J by 2 bases, and 18 bases separated the two germline ends. CDR3 coding DNA: TGTGCCACCAGTGAGTTTCCACTCCAGTCCCCCACAGATACGCAGTATTTT. It encodes CATSEFPLQSPTDTQYF.